This T cell receptor (beta chain) is drawn from a study of cytomegalovirus exposure and HLA in healthy donors. As for the study in general: A preliminary data release comprised around 85 million unique TCRs obtained from HLA-typed donors. Findings and limits, study-wide: Versus the roughly 700-donor mean, an Asian-associated ancestry cluster reportedly showed fewer N-insertions in a later analysis. Three CMV-associated chains proved CMV antigen-specific in vitro. Presence/absence comparisons presumed near-even sequencing depth among donors.

In the case of this clone: What it binds is unknown.

This CDR3 has 17 amino acids. Germline lookup yields CDR1 GTSNPN and CDR2 SVGIG (reference sequence). The V gene end was trimmed by 2 bases and the J gene end by 3 bases; junction bases not matched to a gene: 15. 13 Jbeta primers and 60 Vbeta primers were used for the PCR. TCRdb keeps only in-frame clones here, not all; method: immunoSEQ multiplex PCR. The sample has around 70,000 clones; about 76% are singletons. Material for sequencing was PBMCs. The chain combines TRBV30 with TRBJ2-7, with TRBD1 identical over 8 bases. The receptor was derived from a male donor in good health and CMV-seropositive. The CDR3 spells CAWSNPARAGGIYEQYF. CDR3 DNA sequence: TGTGCCTGGAGTAATCCCGCCCGGGCAGGGGGCATCTACGAGCAGTACTTC.